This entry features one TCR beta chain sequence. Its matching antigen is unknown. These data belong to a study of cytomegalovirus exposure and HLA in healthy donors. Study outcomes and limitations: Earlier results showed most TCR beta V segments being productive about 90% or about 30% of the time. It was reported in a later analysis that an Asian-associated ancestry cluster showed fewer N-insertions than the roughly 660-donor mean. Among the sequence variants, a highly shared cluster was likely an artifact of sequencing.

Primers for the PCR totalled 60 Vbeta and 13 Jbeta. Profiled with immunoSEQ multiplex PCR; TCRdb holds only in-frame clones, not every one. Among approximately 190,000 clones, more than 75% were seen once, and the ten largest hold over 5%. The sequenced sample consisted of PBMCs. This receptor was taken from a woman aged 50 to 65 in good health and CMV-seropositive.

CDR3 sequence (DNA): TGTGCCAGCAGTTTCCGCGGCTTAAGCACAGATACGCAGTATTTT. Its translation: CASSFRGLSTDTQYF. The V call is TRBV2, the J call TRBJ2-3; D remains ambiguous. This CDR3 contains 15 residues. Trimming removed 5 bases at V and 0 bases at J, with 12 bases between. Germline V gene data show CDR1 as SNHLY and CDR2 as FYNNEI. Based on the CDR3 plus reference TRBV2 and TRBJ2-3, the full variable domain is EPEVTQTPSHQVTQMGQEVILRCVPISNHLYFYWYRQILGQKVEFLVSFYNNEISEKSEIFDDQFSVERPDGSNFTLKIRSTKLEDSAMYFCASSFRGLSTDTQYFGPGTRLTVL.